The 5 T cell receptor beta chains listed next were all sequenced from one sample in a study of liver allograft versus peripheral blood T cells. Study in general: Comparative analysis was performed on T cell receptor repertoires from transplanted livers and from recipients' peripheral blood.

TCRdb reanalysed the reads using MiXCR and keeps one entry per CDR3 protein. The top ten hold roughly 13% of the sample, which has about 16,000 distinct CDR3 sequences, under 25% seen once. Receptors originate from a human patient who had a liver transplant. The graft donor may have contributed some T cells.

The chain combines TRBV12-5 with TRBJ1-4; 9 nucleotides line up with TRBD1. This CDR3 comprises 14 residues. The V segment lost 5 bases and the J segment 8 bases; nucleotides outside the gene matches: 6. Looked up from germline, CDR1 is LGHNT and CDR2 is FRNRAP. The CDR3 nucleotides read TGTGCTAGTGGTCCTGGACAGGGGAGAGAAAAACTGTTTTTT. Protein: CASGPGQGREKLFF.

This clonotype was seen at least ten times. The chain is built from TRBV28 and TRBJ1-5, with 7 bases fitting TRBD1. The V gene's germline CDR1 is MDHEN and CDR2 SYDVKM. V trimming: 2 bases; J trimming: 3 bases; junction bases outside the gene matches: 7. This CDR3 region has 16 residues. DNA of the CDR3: TGTGCCAGCAGTTTAAGTAGGACAGGATTCAATCAGCCCCAGCATTTT. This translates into CASSLSRTGFNQPQHF.

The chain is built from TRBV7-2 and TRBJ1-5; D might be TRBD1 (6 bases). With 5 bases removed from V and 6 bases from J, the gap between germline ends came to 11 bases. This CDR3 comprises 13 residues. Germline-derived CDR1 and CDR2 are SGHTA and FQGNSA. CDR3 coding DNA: TGTGCCAGCAGCATCACAGGGAGTCAGCCCCAGCATTTT. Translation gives CASSITGSQPQHF.

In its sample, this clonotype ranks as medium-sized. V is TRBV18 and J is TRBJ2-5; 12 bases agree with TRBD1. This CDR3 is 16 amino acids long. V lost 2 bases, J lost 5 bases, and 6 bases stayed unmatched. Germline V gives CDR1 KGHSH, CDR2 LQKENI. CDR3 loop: CASSPRDRGHEETQYF. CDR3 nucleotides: TGTGCCAGCTCACCAAGGGACAGGGGGCATGAGGAGACCCAGTACTTC.

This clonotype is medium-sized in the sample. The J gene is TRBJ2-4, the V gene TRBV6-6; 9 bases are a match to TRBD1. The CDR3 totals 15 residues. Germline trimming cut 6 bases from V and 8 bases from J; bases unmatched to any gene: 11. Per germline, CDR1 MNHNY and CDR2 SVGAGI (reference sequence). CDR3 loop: CASSSTLRDRDIQYF. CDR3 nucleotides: TGTGCCAGCAGCTCAACCCTCCGGGACAGGGACATTCAGTACTTC.